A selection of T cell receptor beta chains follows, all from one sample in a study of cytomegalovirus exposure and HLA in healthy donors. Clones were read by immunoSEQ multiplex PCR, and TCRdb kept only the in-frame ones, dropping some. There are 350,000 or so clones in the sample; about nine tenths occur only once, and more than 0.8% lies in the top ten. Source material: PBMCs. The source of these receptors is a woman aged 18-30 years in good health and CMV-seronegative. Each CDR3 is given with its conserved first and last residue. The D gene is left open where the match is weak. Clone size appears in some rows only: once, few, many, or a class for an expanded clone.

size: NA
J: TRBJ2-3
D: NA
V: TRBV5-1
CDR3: CASSLRATDTQYF
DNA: TGCGCCAGCAGCTTGCGAGCCACAGATACGCAGTATTTT

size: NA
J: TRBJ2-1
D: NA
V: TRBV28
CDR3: CASSVNKEQFF
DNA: TGTGCCAGCAGTGTAAACAAGGAGCAGTTCTTC

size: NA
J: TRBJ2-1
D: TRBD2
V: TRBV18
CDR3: CASSESSGGRYNEQFF
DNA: TGTGCCAGCTCAGAGTCTAGCGGGGGACGCTACAATGAGCAGTTCTTC

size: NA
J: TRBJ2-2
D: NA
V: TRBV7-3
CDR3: CASSPPGAGGELFF
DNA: TGTGCCAGCAGCCCCCCTGGGGCTGGCGGGGAGCTGTTTTTT

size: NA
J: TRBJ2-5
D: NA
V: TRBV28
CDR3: CASRASGEETQYF
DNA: TGTGCCAGCAGAGCCTCGGGAGAAGAGACCCAGTACTTC

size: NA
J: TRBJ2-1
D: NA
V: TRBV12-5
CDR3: CASASLGTSSFNEQFF
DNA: TGTGCTAGTGCTTCGTTAGGGACATCCTCTTTCAATGAGCAGTTCTTC

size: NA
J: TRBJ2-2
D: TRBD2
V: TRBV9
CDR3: CASSVGTSGQTGELFF
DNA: TGTGCCAGCAGCGTAGGCACTAGCGGACAAACCGGGGAGCTGTTTTTT

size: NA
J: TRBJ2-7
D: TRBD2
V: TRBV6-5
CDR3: CASRVAGVSGRQYF
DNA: TGTGCCAGCAGGGTAGCGGGAGTAAGTGGGCGGCAGTACTTC

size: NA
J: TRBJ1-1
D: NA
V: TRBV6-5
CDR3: CASSYSGGVFTEAFF
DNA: TGTGCCAGCAGTTACTCGGGGGGGGTTTTCACTGAAGCTTTCTTT

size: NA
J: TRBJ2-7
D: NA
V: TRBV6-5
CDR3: CASSYAQGSYEQYF
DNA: TGTGCCAGCAGTTACGCGCAGGGCTCCTACGAGCAGTACTTC

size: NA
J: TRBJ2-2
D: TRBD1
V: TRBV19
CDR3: CASSTGTGVDTGELFF
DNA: TGTGCCAGTAGTACCGGGACAGGGGTAGATACCGGGGAGCTGTTTTTT

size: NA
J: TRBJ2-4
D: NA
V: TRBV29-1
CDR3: CSVIQGVMGKNIQYF
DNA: TGCAGCGTCATACAGGGTGTGATGGGCAAAAACATTCAGTACTTC

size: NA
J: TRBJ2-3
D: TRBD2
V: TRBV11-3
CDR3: CASSPLAGGGTDTQYF
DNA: TGTGCCAGCAGCCCACTAGCGGGAGGGGGAACAGATACGCAGTATTTT

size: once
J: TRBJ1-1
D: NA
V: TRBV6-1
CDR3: CASSVAENTEAFF
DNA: TGTGCCAGCAGTGTTGCGGAGAACACTGAAGCTTTCTTT

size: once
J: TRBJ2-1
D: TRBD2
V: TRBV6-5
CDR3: CASSYLAGEVQFF
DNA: TGTGCCAGCAGCTACCTAGCGGGAGAAGTGCAGTTCTTC

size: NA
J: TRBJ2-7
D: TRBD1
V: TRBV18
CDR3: CASSPREQGNEQYF
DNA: TGTGCCAGCTCACCGAGGGAACAGGGGAACGAGCAGTACTTC

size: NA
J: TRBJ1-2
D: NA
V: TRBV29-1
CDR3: CSVAGRAHYGYTF
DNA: TGCAGCGTTGCTGGCAGGGCTCACTATGGCTACACCTTC

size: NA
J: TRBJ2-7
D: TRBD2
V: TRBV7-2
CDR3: CASSPGVAGAGFYEQYF
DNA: TGTGCCAGCAGCCCGGGGGTAGCGGGAGCAGGTTTCTACGAGCAGTACTTC

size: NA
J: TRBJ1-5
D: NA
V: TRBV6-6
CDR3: CASSYYQDGEPQHF
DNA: TGTGCCAGCAGTTACTACCAGGACGGGGAGCCCCAGCATTTT

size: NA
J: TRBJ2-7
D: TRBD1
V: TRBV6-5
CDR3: CASRLDRAYGEQYF
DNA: TGTGCCAGCAGGCTGGACAGGGCGTATGGCGAGCAGTACTTC

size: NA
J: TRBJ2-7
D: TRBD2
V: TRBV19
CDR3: CASSIWTSGSVNEQYF
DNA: TGTGCCAGTAGTATCTGGACTAGCGGGAGTGTCAACGAGCAGTACTTC

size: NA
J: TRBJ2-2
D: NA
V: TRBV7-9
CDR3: CASSLESKTETTGELFF
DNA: TGTGCCAGCAGCTTAGAATCGAAGACAGAAACCACCGGGGAGCTGTTTTTT

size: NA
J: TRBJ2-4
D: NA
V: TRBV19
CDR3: CASSINVQASYIQYF
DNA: TGTGCCAGTAGTATTAATGTGCAGGCGTCGTACATTCAGTACTTC

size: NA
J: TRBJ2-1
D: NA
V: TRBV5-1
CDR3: CASSLIPGGYNEQFF
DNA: TGCGCCAGCAGCTTGATTCCGGGTGGCTACAATGAGCAGTTCTTC

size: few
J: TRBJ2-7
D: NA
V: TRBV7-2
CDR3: CASSLPVGEAHEQYF
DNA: TGTGCCAGCAGCTTACCCGTAGGGGAGGCCCACGAGCAGTACTTC

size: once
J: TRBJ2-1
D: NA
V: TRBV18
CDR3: CASSPPWQGRYNEQFF
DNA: TGTGCCAGCTCACCACCGTGGCAGGGGCGCTACAATGAGCAGTTCTTC

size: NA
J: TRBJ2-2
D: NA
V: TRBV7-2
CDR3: CASSLIGGANTGELFF
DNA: TGTGCCAGCAGCTTAATTGGCGGCGCGAACACCGGGGAGCTGTTTTTT

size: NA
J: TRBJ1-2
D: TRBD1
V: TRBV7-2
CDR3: CASSLDRASNGYTF
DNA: TGTGCCAGCAGCTTGGACAGGGCCTCCAATGGCTACACCTTC

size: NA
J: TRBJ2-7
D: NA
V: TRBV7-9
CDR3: CASSLRGTGSYEQYF
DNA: TGTGCCAGCAGCTTAAGGGGAACTGGCTCCTACGAGCAGTACTTC

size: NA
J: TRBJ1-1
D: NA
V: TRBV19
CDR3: CASSIRRTEAFF
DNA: TGTGCCAGTAGTATACGGAGGACTGAAGCTTTCTTT